This is a list of T cell receptor beta chains from one sample in a study of T cell changes during pregnancy in multiple sclerosis. The method was immunoSEQ multiplex PCR; TCRdb's version includes in-frame clones alone and lacks a portion of them. Seen here are around 48,000 clones, over 80% observed once, and the top ten hold approximately 0.91%. The starting material was CD4+ T cells from peripheral blood mononuclear cells, obtained in the second trimester of pregnancy. The receptors were sampled from a female donor in good health, enrolled as a control in a pregnancy study. The CDR3 runs from the conserved cysteine through the conserved F or W.

TRBJ1-1,TRBV19,CASTQAGGRVAVTEAFF
TRBJ1-2,TRBV5-5,CASSSGQGEIVHGYTF
TRBJ1-1,TRBV18,CASSPGPGQGNMNTEAFF
TRBJ2-3,TRBV29-1,CSVEDSGHTDTQYF
TRBJ1-4,TRBV30,CAWTLKGRGATNEKLFF
TRBJ2-2,TRBV28,CASRFSDRKTGELFF
TRBJ2-7,TRBV2,CASIRAGGTYEQYF
TRBJ1-1,TRBV6-5,CASSRSGTANTEAFF
TRBJ1-2,TRBV28,CASTPAGRIRDGYTF
TRBJ1-5,TRBV4-1,CASSLSRGQPQHF
.,TRBV6-6,CASSYSPQSYEQYF
TRBJ1-1,TRBV6-5,CASINRVDTEAFF
TRBJ1-4,TRBV29-1,CSVGGDNEKLFF
TRBJ2-7,TRBV2,CASSEAGTRYEQYF
TRBJ1-5,TRBV30,CAWSVPGQQSQPQHF
TRBJ2-1,TRBV7-3,CASSLGSGTGAYNEQFF
TRBJ2-3,TRBV28,CASSSPGLPGRGSPDTQYF
TRBJ1-2,TRBV10-3,CATQGATNYGYTF
TRBJ1-3,TRBV5-4,CASSLDSSYSGNTIYF
TRBJ1-2,TRBV7-3,CASSLGDRVNYGYTF
TRBJ1-1,TRBV6-1,CASSARQGTNTEAFF
TRBJ2-1,TRBV4-1,CASSQVGEGRNEQFF
TRBJ2-2,TRBV28,CASSLLRTGTGELFF
TRBJ2-1,TRBV4-2,CASSQDRHPSYNEQFF
TRBJ2-7,TRBV7-3,CASSALGGYEQYF
TRBJ1-5,TRBV21-1,CASIFRGGTYQPQHF
TRBJ2-1,TRBV13,CASSSSDSSYNEQFF
TRBJ2-7,TRBV10-3,CAISDPTGHEQYF
TRBJ2-7,TRBV7-2,CASSLVRLAGGNEQYF
TRBJ2-2,TRBV11-2,CASSSIAGSTGELFF
TRBJ1-6,TRBV27,CASTGIGSPLHF
TRBJ2-3,TRBV29-1,CSVHRADSTDTQYF
TRBJ2-7,TRBV10-3,CASGGTGTSEQYF
TRBJ1-1,TRBV27,CASSLGRQLNTEAFF
TRBJ1-1,TRBV30,CAWSTGLNTEAFF
TRBJ2-7,TRBV5-4,CASSSHGTGRYEQYF
TRBJ1-5,TRBV4-1,CASSLRNFNQPQHF
TRBJ1-1,TRBV9,CASREVEGEAFF
TRBJ2-3,TRBV28,CASSFGLVRTDTQYF
TRBJ2-5,TRBV27,CASSFRGRETQYF
TRBJ2-6,TRBV27,CASSYPGLAGASGANVLTF
TRBJ2-7,TRBV9,CASGIGRDRAEQYF
TRBJ2-3,TRBV11-3,CASSPPGDTDTQYF
TRBJ2-3,TRBV10-2,CASSESRGGGDTQYF
TRBJ2-1,TRBV6-5,CASRPLAVKKNEQFF
TRBJ2-2,TRBV4-3,CASSPRTSRPGELFF
TRBJ2-7,TRBV7-9,CASSLRKGDEQYF
TRBJ2-3,TRBV28,CASSDDRVGTDTQYF
TRBJ1-4,TRBV19,CASSIDRGANEKLFF
TRBJ2-3,TRBV7-8,CASSPSGTGITDTQYF
TRBJ2-7,TRBV25-1,CASSEPTEYEQYF
TRBJ1-3,TRBV10-3,CAISESVYSGNTIYF
TRBJ1-1,TRBV6-6,CASRLRESEAFF
TRBJ2-1,TRBV5-4,CASSLGGDEQFF